The 32 T cell receptor beta chains given below trace back to one sample, sequenced in a study of PD-L1 blockade in urothelial cancer. Indicated time point: pretreatment peripheral blood. TCRdb's copy holds only in-frame clones and misses some; the assay was immunoSEQ multiplex PCR. The repertoire holds over 65,000 clones, roughly 90% seen once, with approximately 4.5% in the top ten. The sequenced sample was PBMCs, obtained around atezolizumab (anti-PD-L1) treatment. These receptors all come from an older man with urothelial cancer.

This clone was detected a few times. The gene calls are TRBV4-1 and TRBJ2-1; the match to TRBD2 covers 11 bases. The V gene's germline CDR1 is MGHRA and CDR2 YSYEKL. The CDR3 loop spans 14 amino acids. Trimming took 9 bases from V and 4 from J; bases not matched to a gene: 5. The CDR3 nucleotides are TGCGCCAGTAGCACTAGCGGGAGTTACAATGAGCAGTTCTTC. This encodes CASSTSGSYNEQFF.

The gene calls are TRBV4-1 and TRBJ2-1, with unresolved D. In germline, CDR1 is MGHRA, CDR2 YSYEKL. With 0 bases removed from V and 3 bases from J, the gap between germline ends came to 9 bases. CDR3 length: 15 amino acids. As DNA, the CDR3 is TGCGCCAGCAGCCAAGATGAGAGTCACTACAATGAGCAGTTCTTC. It encodes CASSQDESHYNEQFF.

The rearrangement joins TRBV2 to TRBJ1-2, with D unclear. The V gene's germline CDR1 is SNHLY and CDR2 FYNNEI. V gave up 7 bases and J gave up 4 bases, with 22 bases separating them. CDR3 length: 16 amino acids. CDR3 DNA sequence: TGTGCCAGCACTCCATCCATGGAGGCACGCATCTATGGCTACACCTTC. It encodes CASTPSMEARIYGYTF.

This rearrangement joins TRBV6-6 to TRBJ1-3, with D tentatively TRBD1 (6 bases). Trimming left V 7 bases short and J 8 bases short, with 15 bases between. Per germline, CDR1 MNHNY and CDR2 SVGAGI (reference sequence). CDR3 length: 13 residues. The CDR3 spells CASKPTGFDTIYF. CDR3 bases: TGTGCCAGCAAGCCAACAGGGTTTGACACCATATATTTT.

The chain combines TRBV30 with TRBJ2-3; TRBD1 might be the D (6 bases). Trimming left V 4 bases short and J 9 bases short, with 11 bases between. The CDR3 has 11 residues. Germline V gives CDR1 GTSNPN, CDR2 SVGIG (reference sequence). The CDR3 nucleotides read TGTGCCTGGAAGCAGGGGTCAACGCAGTATTTT. This encodes CAWKQGSTQYF.

This rearrangement joins TRBV5-1 to TRBJ2-3; 14 bases are shared with TRBD2. Trimming at V came to 5 bases and at J to 2 bases, leaving 4 bases not matched to a gene. CDR3 length: 16 amino acids. Germline loops: CDR1 SGHRS, CDR2 YFSETQ. The chain's CDR3 is CASRSGLAGVTDTQYF. The CDR3 nucleotides read TGCGCCAGCAGATCGGGACTAGCGGGAGTCACAGATACGCAGTATTTT.

The chain joins TRBV6-5 to TRBJ2-7; 9 bases map to TRBD2. The CDR3 covers 15 residues. Trimming took 0 bases from V and 3 from J; bases not matched to a gene: 3. CDR1 is MNHEY and CDR2 is SVGAGI in the germline V gene. The CDR3 coding sequence is TGTGCCAGCAGTTACTCAGGTAGCGGGAGCTACGAGCAGTACTTC. It specifies CASSYSGSGSYEQYF.

This chain links TRBV19 with TRBJ1-5, with D possibly matching TRBD1 (5 bases). CDR3 length: 15 amino acids. The V gene's germline CDR1 is LNHDA and CDR2 SQIVND (reference sequence). V lost 7 bases to trimming and J lost 1 base, with 14 bases between them. As DNA, the CDR3 is TGTGCCAGTATAATCGACAGTAGGAGCAATCAGCCCCAGCATTTT. Amino acid sequence: CASIIDSRSNQPQHF.

The V gene is TRBV5-1, the J gene TRBJ2-7; 12 bases match TRBD2. The CDR3 length is 15 residues. Germline V gene lookup returns CDR1 SGHRS and CDR2 YFSETQ. The trim removed 4 bases at V and 2 bases at J, leaving 4 bases unmatched. DNA for the CDR3: TGCGCCAGCAGCGCTGGACTAGCGGGGACCTACGAGCAGTACTTC. Protein sequence: CASSAGLAGTYEQYF.

This chain joins TRBV13 and TRBJ2-1, with 15 positions matching TRBD2. Losses at the gene ends were 4 bases for V and 4 bases for J; bases not matched to a gene: 17. Germline CDR1 and CDR2: PRHDT and FYEKMQ (reference sequence). This CDR3 spans 21 amino acids. The CDR3 coding sequence is TGTGCCAGCAGCTCGGGACTAGCGGGAGGTTCCTCCCACTTGCGTTACAATGAGCAGTTCTTC. This sequence encodes CASSSGLAGGSSHLRYNEQFF.

The chain uses TRBV18 and TRBJ2-7; tentatively, D is TRBD2 (5 bases). Trimming removed 4 bases at V and 2 bases at J, with 12 bases between. Germline-derived CDR1 and CDR2 are KGHSH and LQKENI. The CDR3 has 14 residues. The CDR3 reads CASSRTLPPYEQYF. DNA of the CDR3: TGTGCCAGCTCACGGACTCTCCCCCCCTACGAGCAGTACTTC.

The V and J genes are TRBV2 and TRBJ1-2, with TRBD1 identical over 9 bases. This CDR3 spans 15 amino acids. V dropped 6 bases and J dropped 1; count of bases not matched to a gene: 6. CDR1 is SNHLY, CDR2 FYNNEI, per germline. The CDR3 protein is CASSEQGAINYGYTF. The CDR3 DNA follows: TGTGCCAGCAGCGAACAGGGGGCGATTAACTATGGCTACACCTTC. Full variable domain (outside the CDR3, taken from reference TRBV2 and TRBJ1-2): EPEVTQTPSHQVTQMGQEVILRCVPISNHLYFYWYRQILGQKVEFLVSFYNNEISEKSEIFDDQFSVERPDGSNFTLKIRSTKLEDSAMYFCASSEQGAINYGYTFGSGTRLTVV.

CDR3: CASRKDRQSSYEQYF. The CDR3, as DNA: TGTGCCAGCAGGAAGGACAGGCAAAGCTCCTACGAGCAGTACTTC. The J gene is TRBJ2-7, the V gene TRBV6-1; TRBD1 matches 7 bases. The germline CDR1 and CDR2 sequences are MNHNS and SASEGT. The CDR3 extends over 15 amino acids. Germline trimming cut 6 bases from V and 0 bases from J; bases unmatched to any gene: 8.

The chain uses TRBV27 and TRBJ2-7; D gene unclear. The CDR3 is 13 residues long. Trimming removed 1 base from V and 4 bases from J, with 8 bases in between. Germline V gene data show CDR1 as MNHEY and CDR2 as SMNVEV (reference sequence). The CDR3 DNA is TGTGCCAGCAGTTTATTTCGGAGTTACGAGCAGTACTTC. Its translation is CASSLFRSYEQYF.

This chain joins TRBV15 and TRBJ2-7, with 8 bases aligning to TRBD1. The CDR3 covers 15 residues. After removal of 1 base from V and 1 base from J, the junction contained 3 bases not matched to a gene. CDR1 is LNHNV and CDR2 is YYDKDF in the germline V gene (reference sequence). In DNA form, the CDR3 reads TGTGCCACCAGCAGAGGCGGGACAGGTTCCTACGAGCAGTACTTC. Translating it yields CATSRGGTGSYEQYF. The full variable domain, in which reference TRBV15 and TRBJ2-7 provide the parts outside the CDR3, is DAMVIQNPRYQVTQFGKPVTLSCSQTLNHNVMYWYQQKSSQAPKLLFHYYDKDFNNEADTPDNFQSRRPNTSFCFLDIRSPGLGDTAMYLCATSRGGTGSYEQYFGPGTRLTVT.

The chain is built from TRBV10-1 and TRBJ2-1; D may be TRBD2 (7 bases). Germline V gene data show CDR1 as WNHNN and CDR2 as SYGVQD (reference sequence). Trimming stripped 2 bases from V and 6 bases from J, with 17 bases between. CDR3 size: 16 residues. The CDR3 region is CASSEAGDTFGNEQFF. DNA for the CDR3: TGCGCCAGCAGTGAGGCGGGGGACACCTTTGGCAATGAGCAGTTCTTC.

The chain employs TRBV7-9 and TRBJ2-7, with 7 bases lining up with TRBD1. CDR1 and CDR2 from the germline V gene are SEHNR and FQNEAQ (reference sequence). J gave up 0 bases and V 3 bases, and 8 bases lay outside the gene matches. The CDR3 totals 16 residues. The CDR3 region has the DNA TGTGCCAGCAGCTTTATGACAGGGCGGACCTCCTACGAGCAGTACTTC. This sequence encodes CASSFMTGRTSYEQYF. Filled out from reference TRBV7-9 and TRBJ2-7, the complete variable domain reads DTGVSQNPRHKITKRGQNVTFRCDPISEHNRLYWYRQTLGQGPEFLTYFQNEAQLEKSRLLSDRFSAERPKGSFSTLEIQRTEQGDSAMYLCASSFMTGRTSYEQYFGPGTRLTVT.

This chain links TRBV6-5 with TRBJ2-7; possibly TRBD1 for D (6 bases). In germline, CDR1 is MNHEY, CDR2 SVGAGI. The CDR3 is 14 amino acids. Between the trimmed V and J ends, which lost 4 bases and 6 bases, there was a span of 16 bases. CDR3 sequence reads: CASSWNREVGEQYF. The CDR3 DNA follows: TGTGCCAGCAGTTGGAACAGGGAAGTTGGCGAGCAGTACTTC.

CDR3 sequence reads: CASRPRGRPGLAGVGTSYEQYF. The CDR3, as DNA: TGTGCAAGTCGCCCCCGAGGTCGACCGGGACTAGCGGGAGTGGGGACCTCCTACGAGCAGTACTTC. V gene TRBV12-2 combines with J gene TRBJ2-7; the DNA was not used to check the table's D call, TRBD2. TRBV12-2 is designated a pseudogene. The CDR3 is made up of 22 amino acids.

The chain carries TRBV13 and TRBJ2-3; no definite D call. CDR3 length equals 14 residues. Trimming pared 2 bases from V and 4 bases from J, leaving 10 bases between. The germline gives CDR1 PRHDT, CDR2 FYEKMQ (reference sequence). The CDR3 loop is CASSLYLSPDTQYF. Here the CDR3 DNA reads TGTGCCAGCAGCTTATACTTGTCCCCAGATACGCAGTATTTT.

J is TRBJ2-5 and V is TRBV28; possibly TRBD2 for D (5 bases). Germline V gives CDR1 MDHEN, CDR2 SYDVKM. The CDR3 spans 13 residues. V was shortened by 10 bases and J by 3 bases, with 15 bases between the two germline ends. The CDR3 sequence is CATTRRSKETQYF. The CDR3 DNA sequence: TGTGCCACCACTAGACGCAGCAAAGAGACCCAGTACTTC.

This clone has only a few counts. Other nucleotide sequences in the sample specify the same CDR3. The chain combines TRBV5-1 with TRBJ2-5; D remains unclear. Germline V gives CDR1 SGHRS, CDR2 YFSETQ. The CDR3 has 14 residues. V was cut by 0 bases and J by 2 bases, with 8 bases left in between. Here the CDR3 reads CASSLGGVQETQYF. CDR3 in DNA: TGCGCCAGCAGCTTGGGTGGAGTACAAGAGACCCAGTACTTC. The complete variable domain, with remaining parts taken from reference TRBV5-1 and TRBJ2-5, reads KAGVTQTPRYLIKTRGQQVTLSCSPISGHRSVSWYQQTPGQGLQFLFEYFSETQRNKGNFPGRFSGRQFSNSRSEMNVSTLELGDSALYLCASSLGGVQETQYFGPGTRLLVL.

This chain joins TRBV5-4 and TRBJ2-3; 11 bases match TRBD1. Germline V gene sequence: CDR1 SGHNT, CDR2 YYREEE (reference sequence). This CDR3 contains 15 residues. After removal of 4 bases from V and 5 bases from J, the junction contained 6 bases not matched to a gene. The CDR3 nucleotides read TGTGCCAGCAGCCCAGGACAGGGGGCAGGAGATACGCAGTATTTT. Its translation is CASSPGQGAGDTQYF.

This clone was found once. This chain links TRBV10-3 with TRBJ1-1; D is possibly TRBD1 (5 bases). CDR3 size: 14 residues. V lost 3 bases and J 0 bases, leaving 8 bases between the germline ends. Per germline, CDR1 ENHRY and CDR2 SYGVKD. CDR3 sequence: CAISEHRMNTEAFF. The CDR3 DNA is TGTGCCATCAGTGAACACAGGATGAACACTGAAGCTTTCTTT.

The rearrangement links TRBV19 to TRBJ1-1; D is undetermined. Deletions cut 5 bases from V and 4 bases from J, with 8 bases between. The CDR3 covers 12 residues. Germline CDR1 LNHDA, CDR2 SQIVND (reference sequence). CDR3 nucleotides: TGTGCCAGTAGTTTCCGGGTCACTGAAGCTTTCTTT. Translation gives CASSFRVTEAFF.

The rearrangement links TRBV2 to TRBJ2-1; maybe TRBD1 (5 bases). This CDR3 spans 13 amino acids. Trimming shortened V by 7 bases and J by 8 bases, and 15 bases separated the two germline ends. Looked up from germline, CDR1 is SNHLY and CDR2 is FYNNEI. The CDR3 spells CASNGQRADEQFF. In nucleotides, the CDR3 is TGTGCCAGCAATGGACAAAGGGCGGATGAGCAGTTCTTC.

The genes are TRBV6-8 and TRBJ2-1, with 10 bases matching TRBD1. Trimming removed 0 bases from V and 8 bases from J; junction bases left unmatched: 10. From germline, CDR1 is MNHGY and CDR2 SAAAGT. This CDR3 spans 17 amino acids. CDR3 in amino acids: CASSYSRDRGRFDEQFF. Here the CDR3 DNA reads TGTGCCAGCAGTTACTCGAGGGACAGGGGCCGTTTCGATGAGCAGTTCTTC.

The chain is built from TRBV15 and TRBJ2-4; 7 bases align to TRBD2. The germline gives CDR1 LNHNV, CDR2 YYDKDF (reference sequence). The junction had 6 bases not matched to a gene; V was cut back by 1 base and J by 0 bases. The CDR3 extends over 17 amino acids. In DNA form, the CDR3 reads TGTGCCACCAGCAGAGCTTATAGCGGGTTAGCCAAAAACATTCAGTACTTC. Translated, it gives CATSRAYSGLAKNIQYF.

This chain connects TRBV27 to TRBJ1-1; perhaps TRBD1 as D (6 bases). CDR3 size: 18 residues. CDR1 is MNHEY, CDR2 SMNVEV, per germline (reference sequence). The germline V and J ends were trimmed by 4 bases and 1 base, with 22 bases remaining between them. The CDR3 nucleotides read TGTGCCAGCAGTTCTAACCACCTGACAGGTATTGGGAACACTGAAGCTTTCTTT. Amino acids: CASSSNHLTGIGNTEAFF.

The genes are TRBV6-5 and TRBJ2-1; 8 nucleotides match TRBD2. The length of the CDR3 is 14 residues. Germline V gives CDR1 MNHEY, CDR2 SVGAGI. V lost 6 bases to trimming and J lost 4 bases; unmatched junction nucleotides: 5. Here the CDR3 reads CASRPSGQYNEQFF. DNA for the CDR3: TGTGCCAGCAGACCTAGCGGGCAGTACAATGAGCAGTTCTTC.

This rearrangement joins TRBV9 to TRBJ2-7, with TRBD2 matching 10 bases. Looked up from germline, CDR1 is SGDLS and CDR2 is YYNGEE. Losses at the gene ends were 4 bases for V and 6 bases for J; bases not matched to a gene: 13. The CDR3 contains 16 residues. CDR3 nucleotides: TGTGCCAGCAGCCCTCGGGAAGCGGGAGGGCGATCCGAGCAGTACTTC. This translates into CASSPREAGGRSEQYF. Complete variable domain (other parts from reference TRBV9 and TRBJ2-7): DSGVTQTPKHLITATGQRVTLRCSPRSGDLSVYWYQQSLDQGLQFLIQYYNGEERAKGNILERFSAQQFPDLHSELNLSSLELGDSALYFCASSPREAGGRSEQYFGPGTRLTVT.

V gene TRBV5-1 combines with J gene TRBJ2-2; possible D gene TRBD2, 5 bases. The CDR3 runs 15 residues. Germline values: CDR1 SGHRS, CDR2 YFSETQ. The V end was cut by 0 bases, the J end by 4 bases, with 10 bases between. The CDR3 spells CASSLVDFGTGELFF. The CDR3 DNA follows: TGCGCCAGCAGCTTGGTGGACTTTGGCACCGGGGAGCTGTTTTTT.